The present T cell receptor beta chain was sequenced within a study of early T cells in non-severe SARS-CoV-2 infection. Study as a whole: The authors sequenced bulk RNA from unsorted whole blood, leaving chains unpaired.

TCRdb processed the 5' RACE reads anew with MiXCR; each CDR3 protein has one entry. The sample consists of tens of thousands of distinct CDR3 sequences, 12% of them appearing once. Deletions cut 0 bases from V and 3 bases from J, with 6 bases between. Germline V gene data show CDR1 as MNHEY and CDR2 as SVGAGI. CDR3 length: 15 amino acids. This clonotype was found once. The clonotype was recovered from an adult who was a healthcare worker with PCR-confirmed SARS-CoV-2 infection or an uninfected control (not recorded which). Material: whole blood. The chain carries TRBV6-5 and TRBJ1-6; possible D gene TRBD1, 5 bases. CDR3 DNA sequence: TGTGCCAGCAGTTACTCACAGGTCTATAATTCACCCCTCCACTTT. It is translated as CASSYSQVYNSPLHF.